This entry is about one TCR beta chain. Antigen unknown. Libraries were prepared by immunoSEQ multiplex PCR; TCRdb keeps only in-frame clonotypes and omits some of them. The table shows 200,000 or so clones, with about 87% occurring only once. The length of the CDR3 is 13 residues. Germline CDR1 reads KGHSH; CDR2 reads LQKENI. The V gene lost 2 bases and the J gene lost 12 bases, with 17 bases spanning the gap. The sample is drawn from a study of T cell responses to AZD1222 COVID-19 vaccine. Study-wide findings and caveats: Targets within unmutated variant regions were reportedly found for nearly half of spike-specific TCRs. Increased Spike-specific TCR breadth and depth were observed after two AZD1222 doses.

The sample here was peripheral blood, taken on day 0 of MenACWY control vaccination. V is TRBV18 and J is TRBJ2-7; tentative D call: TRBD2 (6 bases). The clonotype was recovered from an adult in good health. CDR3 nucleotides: TGTGCCAGCTCACCAACCTGGGGGGTTGAATTGTACTTC. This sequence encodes CASSPTWGVELYF.